Shown below are 17 T cell receptor beta chains from a single sample sequenced in a study of blood T cell repertoires in COVID-19 (dated by TCRdb to the early 2020s). Library creation used the immunoSEQ multiplex PCR assay. TCRdb re-hosts the immuneACCESS table, in-frame sequences only. Its copies lack some clones; in the studies checked, an unresolved V gene accounts for under half of them, and the cause for the rest is not known. Recorded for this sample are 100,000 to 150,000 clones; about four fifths of them occurred a single time. The ten largest clones add up to about a sixth of the sample. Sequenced: peripheral blood. These receptors were taken from a woman in her 50s with acute or convalescent COVID-19.

This clone was detected a few times. The J gene is TRBJ2-1, the V gene TRBV4-1, with D hard to call. The ends were cut back, 3 bases at V and 8 bases at J, with 17 bases in the middle. Germline lookup yields CDR1 MGHRA and CDR2 YSYEKL. This CDR3 is 15 amino acids long. The chain's CDR3 is CASSQEHGGTHEQFF. The CDR3 DNA sequence: TGCGCCAGCAGCCAGGAACACGGCGGCACACATGAGCAGTTCTTC.

The chain joins TRBV6-1 to TRBJ1-2, with TRBD1 identical over 10 bases. CDR3 length: 13 amino acids. Germline V gene data show CDR1 as MNHNS and CDR2 as SASEGT. V gave up 3 bases and J gave up 8 bases; unmatched junction bases: 3. Written as DNA, the CDR3 is TGTGCCAGCAGTGAGGACAGGGGGGCCGGCTACACCTTC. Translation: CASSEDRGAGYTF.

The chain uses TRBV6-2 or TRBV6-3 and TRBJ1-2; D unclear. The CDR3 covers 12 residues. V lost 6 bases and J 3 bases, leaving 8 bases between the germline ends. Germline loops: CDR1 MNHEY, CDR2 SVGEGT. CDR3 sequence (DNA): TGTGCCAGCAGCCGAGACTACTATGGCTACACCTTC. It encodes CASSRDYYGYTF.

Concerning this clone itself: Within the sample, other DNA sequences also encode this same CDR3. The chain joins TRBV19 to TRBJ1-6; 7 bases fit TRBD1. Germline V CDR1 and CDR2: LNHDA, SQIVND (reference sequence). With V trimmed by 4 bases and J by 7 bases, 4 bases remained unmatched. The CDR3 runs to 14 residues. The CDR3 DNA reads as TGTGCCAGTAGTACCGGGACAGCCAATTCACCCCTCCACTTT. It specifies CASSTGTANSPLHF.

The DNA of the CDR3 is TGTGCCAGCAGCCAGACGTCATTAGGAGGGAACACTGAAGCTTTCTTT. The encoded protein is CASSQTSLGGNTEAFF. The chain uses TRBV3-1 (or the pseudogene TRBV3-2) and TRBJ1-1; D not resolved. V lost 3 bases, J lost 1 base, and 15 bases lay in between. This CDR3 contains 16 residues. Germline-derived CDR1 and CDR2 are LGHDT and YNNKEL (reference sequence).

This clone was counted between two and nine times. The chain uses TRBV19 and TRBJ1-3, with D possibly being TRBD1 (6 bases). The germline CDR1 and CDR2 sequences are LNHDA and SQIVND (reference sequence). V was pared by 5 bases and J by 2 bases, with 16 bases between. This CDR3 is built from 16 residues. The CDR3 loop is CASSPGRGAPGNTIYF. CDR3 bases: TGTGCCAGTAGTCCCGGACGGGGGGCGCCTGGAAACACCATATATTTT.

Only one count was recorded for this clone. The chain joins TRBV5-1 to TRBJ1-2; 7 nucleotides align to TRBD1. V dropped 4 bases and J dropped 4; count of bases not matched to a gene: 1. CDR1 SGHRS and CDR2 YFSETQ come from the germline V gene. The CDR3 totals 12 residues. The CDR3 loop is CASSPGGYGYTF. The CDR3 nucleotides are TGCGCCAGCAGCCCAGGGGGCTATGGCTACACCTTC.

This chain connects TRBV27 to TRBJ1-5, with 10 bases that match TRBD1. The V segment lost 6 bases and the J segment 6 bases; nucleotides outside the gene matches: 8. CDR1 and CDR2 from the germline V gene are MNHEY and SMNVEV (reference sequence). The CDR3 contains 15 residues. The DNA of the CDR3 is TGTGCCAGCAGACTGACAGGGGGCGGGGGTCAGCCCCAGCATTTT. Translating it yields CASRLTGGGGQPQHF.

V and J are TRBV5-1 and TRBJ1-1; D possibly corresponds to TRBD1 (6 bases). This CDR3 region has 14 residues. The V and J ends lost 2 bases and 0 bases respectively, with 8 bases between them. The germline CDR1 and CDR2 sequences are SGHRS and YFSETQ. CDR3 bases: TGCGCCAGCAGCTTAGGGGGTATGAACACTGAAGCTTTCTTT. Residues: CASSLGGMNTEAFF.

CDR3: CASSYPRTGTMNTEAFF. In DNA, the CDR3 is TGTGCCAGCAGCTACCCCCGGACAGGTACTATGAACACTGAAGCTTTCTTT. The chain joins TRBV11-2 to TRBJ1-1; TRBD1 matches at 7 bases. Germline V gene lookup returns CDR1 SGHAT and CDR2 FQNNGV. J gave up 0 bases and V 4 bases, and 11 bases lay outside the gene matches. The CDR3 totals 17 residues.

The table lists this clone with a count of one. The CDR3 DNA reads TGTGCCAGCAGTTACCCCTCGGGACAGGGGGTATATGGCTACACCTTC. Protein sequence: CASSYPSGQGVYGYTF. This chain links TRBV6-2 or TRBV6-3 with TRBJ1-2; 11 nucleotides match TRBD1. This CDR3 is built from 16 residues. Germline loops: CDR1 MNHEY, CDR2 SVGEGT. Unmatched junction bases numbered 7, after V lost 2 bases and J lost 5 bases.

In this sample, this clone turned up once. The rearrangement links TRBV9 to TRBJ2-7; 15 bases line up with TRBD2. V dropped 3 bases and J dropped 3; count of bases not matched to a gene: 4. This CDR3 is 16 amino acids long. CDR1 is SGDLS and CDR2 is YYNGEE in the germline V gene. CDR3 bases: TGTGCCAGCAGCGCAGGACTAGCGGGGGGGCTCTACGAGCAGTACTTC. Amino acids: CASSAGLAGGLYEQYF.

This chain connects TRBV7-2 to TRBJ2-1; 10 positions match TRBD2. The germline gives CDR1 SGHTA, CDR2 FQGNSA. Trimming removed 4 bases from V and 9 bases from J; junction bases left unmatched: 9. This CDR3 region has 15 residues. The CDR3, as DNA: TGTGCCAGCAGCTCCGGGGCTAGCGGGGGACGTGAGCAGTTCTTC. Amino acid sequence: CASSSGASGGREQFF.

This clone was observed a single time. The chain has TRBV13 and TRBJ1-1; D uncertain. Trimming stripped 1 base from V and 0 bases from J, with 3 bases between. This CDR3 region has 13 residues. Germline lookup yields CDR1 PRHDT and CDR2 FYEKMQ (reference sequence). The CDR3 loop reads CASSLVLNTEAFF. The DNA for the CDR3 is TGTGCCAGCAGCTTAGTCTTGAACACTGAAGCTTTCTTT. The full variable domain, its missing parts supplied by reference TRBV13 and TRBJ1-1, is AAGVIQSPRHLIKEKRETATLKCYPIPRHDTVYWYQQGPGQDPQFLISFYEKMQSDKGSIPDRFSAQQFSDYHSELNMSSLELGDSALYFCASSLVLNTEAFFGQGTRLTVV.

In this sample, this clone turned up once. This chain uses TRBV28 with TRBJ1-2, with TRBD1 matching over 10 bases. Germline V gene sequence: CDR1 MDHEN, CDR2 SYDVKM. The V segment lost 6 bases and the J segment 8 bases; nucleotides outside the gene matches: 15. This CDR3 has 16 residues. CDR3 loop: CASRTPGGTGVRGYTF. Written as DNA, the CDR3 is TGTGCCAGCAGAACCCCTGGCGGGACAGGGGTTCGAGGCTACACCTTC.

The chain combines TRBV5-4 with TRBJ2-5, with TRBD2 as a possible D gene (5 bases). Looked up from germline, CDR1 is SGHNT and CDR2 is YYREEE (reference sequence). V gave up 3 bases and J gave up 5 bases, with 14 bases separating them. The CDR3 has 14 residues. The CDR3 reads CASSSRTGGETQYF. The CDR3 coding sequence is TGTGCCAGCAGCTCGAGGACTGGTGGGGAGACCCAGTACTTC. Complete variable domain (other parts from reference TRBV5-4 and TRBJ2-5): ETGVTQSPTHLIKTRGQQVTLRCSSQSGHNTVSWYQQALGQGPQFIFQYYREEENGRGNFPPRFSGLQFPNYSSELNVNALELDDSALYLCASSSRTGGETQYFGPGTRLLVL.

The rearrangement uses TRBV2 and TRBJ1-1, with D maybe TRBD1 (5 bases). The CDR3 consists of 14 residues. Germline V gives CDR1 SNHLY, CDR2 FYNNEI. V lost 1 base and J 4 bases, leaving 10 bases between the germline ends. DNA of the CDR3: TGTGCCAGCAGTGAAGTTACAAGGGGCACTGAAGCTTTCTTT. Encoded protein: CASSEVTRGTEAFF.